The source of this TCR beta chain is a study of regulatory T cells in long-lasting Graves disease. Turning to the study itself: For a period under 3 months, newly diagnosed Graves' patients had taken antithyroid drugs. The study, taken as a whole, reports: New patients shared about 910 public clonotypes, and persistent patients shared more, with over 2,500.

This clonotype was counted ten times or more. Antigen: not known. This sample's time point: newly diagnosed GD, antithyroid drugs for less than 3 months. RNA extracted from PBMCs served as the sequencing template. Diagnosing Graves' disease relied on the American Thyroid Association guidelines. Through Arm-PCR of CDR3 regions and iRepertoire HTBI primers, TCR beta libraries were built. Via MiXCR, TCRdb re-called the multiplex PCR reads, giving one row per CDR3 protein. The sample lists about 460,000 distinct CDR3 sequences, less than 15% occurring once. These data were likewise used in another study, on T cells in Graves' hyperthyroidism and ophthalmopathy.

Sequences were derived from peripheral blood mononuclear cells (PBMCs), sampled at new diagnosis, from a patient treated with antithyroid drugs. This TCR derives from a woman in her forties or fifties with Graves disease.

DNA for the CDR3: TGTGCCAGCAGCCGGGGGCGTGAGCAGTTCTTC. Its protein is CASSRGREQFF. This chain joins TRBV3-1 and TRBJ2-1; D perhaps matches TRBD1 (6 bases). The CDR3 consists of 11 residues. Trimming cost V 4 bases and J 9 bases, with 7 bases left between them. In germline, CDR1 is LGHDT, CDR2 YNNKEL (reference sequence).